The 31 T cell receptor beta chains given below trace back to one sample, sequenced in a study of shared clonotypes between healthy human individuals. Produced via immunoSEQ multiplex PCR; TCRdb's table is partial and in-frame only. The repertoire holds roughly 2.5 million clones, with more than 80% as singletons. Sequenced material: naive CD4+ T cells sorted from blood. Subset noted: CD45RA+ positively selected. These receptors were obtained from a man aged 18 to 29 in good health.

This chain uses TRBV7-2 with TRBJ2-7; 9 nucleotides align to TRBD2. V lost 1 base to trimming and J lost 7 bases; unmatched junction nucleotides: 2. CDR1 SGHTA and CDR2 FQGNSA come from the germline V gene. The CDR3 consists of 13 residues. This chain's CDR3 is CASSLVSGREQYF. CDR3 bases: TGTGCCAGCAGCTTAGTCAGCGGGAGGGAGCAGTACTTC.

The chain has TRBV2 and TRBJ1-4, with 7 bases matching TRBD1. This CDR3 contains 14 residues. Germline V gene data show CDR1 as SNHLY and CDR2 as FYNNEI. V lost 7 bases and J lost 6; bases outside the gene matches: 8. This CDR3 reads CASKIGQVHEKLFF. The CDR3 nucleotides read TGTGCCAGCAAAATTGGACAGGTTCATGAAAAACTGTTTTTT.

V and J are TRBV5-6 and TRBJ1-2; the match to TRBD1 covers 9 bases. Germline V lookup: CDR1 SGHDT, CDR2 YYEEEE. There are 15 residues in the CDR3. V shed 3 bases, J shed 4 bases, and the junction held 7 bases outside the gene matches. CDR3 sequence: CASSSIQGAGYGYTF. Here the CDR3 DNA reads TGTGCCAGCAGCTCTATACAGGGGGCAGGCTATGGCTACACCTTC.

This clone has only one observation. The J gene is TRBJ2-3, the V gene TRBV6-1; weak D call: TRBD2 (6 bases). Germline V gene data show CDR1 as MNHNS and CDR2 as SASEGT. The CDR3 consists of 13 residues. Deletions cut 3 bases from V and 3 bases from J, with 7 bases between. CDR3 sequence: CASSDAGTDTQYF. The CDR3 DNA reads as TGTGCCAGCAGTGACGCGGGGACAGATACGCAGTATTTT.

The chain links TRBV27 to TRBJ1-3; a weak D match, TRBD1 (6 bases). The CDR3 consists of 15 residues. V was trimmed by 3 bases and J by 4 bases, leaving 13 bases between them. CDR1 is MNHEY and CDR2 is SMNVEV in the germline V gene (reference sequence). CDR3 residues: CASSFSGARGNTIYF. The CDR3 region has the DNA TGTGCCAGCAGTTTTTCAGGGGCGCGGGGAAACACCATATATTTT.

The chain has TRBV27 and TRBJ2-1; D gene uncertain. The CDR3 has 12 amino acids. V was cut by 8 bases and J by 9 bases, with 14 bases left in between. Germline-derived CDR1 and CDR2 are MNHEY and SMNVEV (reference sequence). The chain's CDR3 is CASSQWKREQFF. For the CDR3, the DNA is TGTGCCAGCTCCCAATGGAAGCGTGAGCAGTTCTTC.

In its sample, this clone was seen once. The J gene is TRBJ2-5, the V gene TRBV20-1, with D possibly matching TRBD1 (6 bases). The J call could be wrong; TRBJ2-7 is a better fit for the DNA end. Germline values: CDR1 DFQATT, CDR2 SNEGSKA (reference sequence). This CDR3 spans 11 amino acids. CDR3 sequence (DNA): TGCAGTGCTAGGAGGGGGAACGAGCAGTACTTC. It is translated as CSARRGNEQYF.

Points on this clone: Other DNA sequences in this sample translate to the same CDR3. CDR3 amino acids: CSAREPDTQYF. CDR3 sequence (DNA): TGCAGTGCCCGTGAACCAGATACGCAGTATTTT. This rearrangement joins TRBV20-1 to TRBJ2-3; D remains unclear. The germline CDR1 and CDR2 sequences are DFQATT and SNEGSKA (reference sequence). This CDR3 has 11 residues. Deletions cut 6 bases from V and 4 bases from J, with 8 bases between.

Turning to this clone: The junction departs from the called germline gene at one end, perhaps through a read error. The same CDR3 is also encoded by other DNA sequences in this sample. This chain connects TRBV27 to TRBJ1-5, with 11 bases fitting TRBD1. The CDR3 totals 15 residues. The V gene's germline CDR1 is MNHEY and CDR2 SMNVEV (reference sequence). CDR3 coding DNA: TGTGCCAGCAGTCCTTGGACAGGGGGCAATCAGCCCCAACATTTT. Protein: CASSPWTGGNQPQHF.

The genes are TRBV18 and TRBJ1-2, with 11 bases lining up with TRBD1. Germline CDR1 is KGHSH and CDR2 is LQKENI. The CDR3 is made up of 14 amino acids. The trim removed 6 bases at V and 8 bases at J, leaving 8 bases unmatched. The CDR3 spells CASSPGTGGGGYTF. The DNA for the CDR3 is TGTGCCAGCTCGCCTGGGACAGGGGGTGGAGGCTACACCTTC.

The chain uses TRBV30 and TRBJ2-3; D gene uncertain. The germline V gene encodes CDR1 GTSNPN and CDR2 SVGIG (reference sequence). The CDR3 is made up of 13 amino acids. V lost 0 bases to trimming and J lost 4 bases, with 8 bases between them. CDR3 sequence reads: CAWSVWASDTQYF. CDR3 nucleotides: TGTGCCTGGAGTGTATGGGCATCAGATACGCAGTATTTT.

The chain is built from TRBV9 and TRBJ2-3, with TRBD2 matching over 9 bases. In germline, CDR1 is SGDLS, CDR2 YYNGEE. The CDR3 consists of 16 residues. V shed 0 bases and J 11 bases; nucleotides not matched to a gene: 13. DNA for the CDR3: TGTGCCAGCAGCGTAGGGTCAGCAGCGGGGGGCGGAGGGCAGTATTTT. Translated, it gives CASSVGSAAGGGGQYF.

Comments on this clone: Other DNA sequences from this sample encode an identical CDR3 as well. The chain joins TRBV2 to TRBJ1-1, with D uncertain. V was cut by 4 bases and J by 6 bases, with 9 bases left in between. The CDR3 is 12 amino acids. Per the germline V gene, CDR1 is SNHLY and CDR2 is FYNNEI. CDR3 amino acids: CASSVAGAEAFF. The CDR3 DNA sequence: TGTGCCAGCAGTGTAGCCGGGGCTGAAGCTTTCTTT.

The gene calls are TRBV11-1 and TRBJ2-1; TRBD2 matches 10 bases. The CDR3 consists of 16 residues. In germline, CDR1 is SGHAT, CDR2 FQDESV (reference sequence). V dropped 5 bases and J dropped 6; count of bases not matched to a gene: 10. CDR3 sequence: CASSTLAGLPPNEQFF. The CDR3 coding sequence is TGTGCCAGCAGCACACTAGCGGGGCTCCCACCCAATGAGCAGTTCTTC.

The chain joins TRBV6-1 to TRBJ1-1; D gene unclear. Germline V lookup: CDR1 MNHNS, CDR2 SASEGT. Trimming removed 1 base at V and 6 bases at J, with 6 bases between. The CDR3 length is 12 residues. CDR3 amino acids: CASSEVGSEAFF. The CDR3, as DNA: TGTGCCAGCAGTGAAGTGGGATCTGAAGCTTTCTTT.

This clone was counted a few times. In the same sample, other DNA sequences code for this CDR3. This chain joins TRBV19 and TRBJ1-5, with D possibly matching TRBD1 (5 bases). The CDR3 spans 14 residues. Trimming stripped 7 bases from V and 3 bases from J, with 13 bases between. CDR1 and CDR2 from the germline V gene are LNHDA and SQIVND (reference sequence). In DNA, the CDR3 is TGTGCCAGTACCCAACAGGATTCCAATCAGCCCCAGCATTTT. Residues: CASTQQDSNQPQHF.

V usage is TRBV19 and J usage is TRBJ2-5, with D hard to call. This CDR3 is 15 amino acids long. In germline, CDR1 is LNHDA, CDR2 SQIVND (reference sequence). V lost 5 bases to trimming and J lost 0 bases, with 13 bases between them. The DNA for the CDR3 is TGTGCCAGTAGTGGCGGAATACTGTACCAAGAGACCCAGTACTTC. It yields the protein CASSGGILYQETQYF.

In its sample, this clone was seen once. The genes are TRBV29-1 and TRBJ2-6; 8 nucleotides agree with TRBD1. J was trimmed by 11 bases and V by 5 bases; bases with no gene match: 2. Per germline, CDR1 SQVTM and CDR2 ANQGSEA. The CDR3 length is 11 residues. The CDR3 sequence: CSVQTGDVLTF. CDR3 DNA: TGCAGCGTTCAGACAGGGGACGTCCTGACTTTC.

The chain uses TRBV25-1 and TRBJ2-3; D assignment may be TRBD1 or TRBD2 (5 bases each). Deletions cut 3 bases from V and 0 bases from J, with 13 bases between. The CDR3 covers 16 residues. Germline assignment: CDR1 MGHDK and CDR2 SYGVNS. This CDR3 reads CASSESRGVSTDTQYF. The CDR3, as DNA: TGTGCCAGCAGTGAGTCGAGGGGAGTAAGCACAGATACGCAGTATTTT.

The chain recombines TRBV9 with TRBJ2-5; D is unclear. The CDR3 length is 15 residues. Trimming stripped 4 bases from V and 1 base from J, with 14 bases between. CDR1 SGDLS and CDR2 YYNGEE come from the germline V gene. CDR3: CASSPPRASQETQYF. The CDR3 DNA follows: TGTGCCAGCAGCCCTCCAAGGGCATCCCAAGAGACCCAGTACTTC. The variable domain in full, with the rest retrieved from reference TRBV9 and TRBJ2-5, is DSGVTQTPKHLITATGQRVTLRCSPRSGDLSVYWYQQSLDQGLQFLIQYYNGEERAKGNILERFSAQQFPDLHSELNLSSLELGDSALYFCASSPPRASQETQYFGPGTRLLVL.

The V call is TRBV2, the J call TRBJ2-5; 7 bases agree with TRBD1. The CDR3 is made up of 14 amino acids. The V gene's germline CDR1 is SNHLY and CDR2 FYNNEI. V trimming: 9 bases; J trimming: 0 bases; junction bases outside the gene matches: 7. This CDR3 reads CASRGQGNQETQYF. The CDR3, as DNA: TGTGCCAGTAGGGGGCAGGGGAACCAAGAGACCCAGTACTTC. Complete variable domain (other parts from reference TRBV2 and TRBJ2-5): EPEVTQTPSHQVTQMGQEVILRCVPISNHLYFYWYRQILGQKVEFLVSFYNNEISEKSEIFDDQFSVERPDGSNFTLKIRSTKLEDSAMYFCASRGQGNQETQYFGPGTRLLVL.

V is TRBV9 and J is TRBJ2-2, with a possible D match to TRBD2 (7 bases). The CDR3 runs 18 residues. The germline CDR1 and CDR2 sequences are SGDLS and YYNGEE. Trimming left V 0 bases short and J 4 bases short, with 19 bases between. Here the CDR3 reads CASSVAPRGAKSTGELFF. For the CDR3, the DNA is TGTGCCAGCAGCGTAGCCCCCCGGGGGGCTAAAAGCACCGGGGAGCTGTTTTTT. Full variable domain (remainder filled in from reference TRBV9 and TRBJ2-2): DSGVTQTPKHLITATGQRVTLRCSPRSGDLSVYWYQQSLDQGLQFLIQYYNGEERAKGNILERFSAQQFPDLHSELNLSSLELGDSALYFCASSVAPRGAKSTGELFFGEGSRLTVL.

The genes are TRBV14 and TRBJ1-1; 11 bases are a match to TRBD1. The CDR3 contains 19 residues. Per germline, CDR1 SGHDN and CDR2 FVKESK. With 1 base clipped from V and 3 bases from J, the junction kept 13 bases outside the gene matches. The CDR3 reads CASSQVYLSGTGGYTEAFF. CDR3 nucleotide sequence: TGTGCCAGCAGCCAAGTTTACTTGTCCGGGACAGGGGGTTACACTGAAGCTTTCTTT.

This clone was seen a few times. This chain links TRBV21-1 with TRBJ1-2. TRBV21-1 represents a pseudogene. CDR3 length: 17 amino acids. CDR3: CASSKGEQGEVGYGYTF. CDR3 coding DNA: TGTGCCAGCAGCAAAGGGGAGCAGGGAGAAGTTGGCTATGGCTACACCTTC.

Notes on this clone: At one boundary the junction diverges from the germline segment, which might be a read error. The rearrangement links TRBV2 to TRBJ1-4; D is undetermined. The CDR3 has 14 residues. Germline assignment: CDR1 SNHLY and CDR2 FYNNEI. CDR3 region: CASRLGISKEKLFF. The DNA for the CDR3 is TGTGCCAGCAGATTGGGTATCTCTAAAGAAAAACTGTTTTTT.

V is TRBV6-1 and J is TRBJ2-4, with D uncertain. The length of the CDR3 is 15 residues. Trimming cost V 7 bases and J 0 bases, with 13 bases left between them. Germline values: CDR1 MNHNS, CDR2 SASEGT. CDR3 loop: CASMRTDVAKNIQYF. CDR3 coding DNA: TGTGCCAGCATGAGGACGGACGTAGCCAAAAACATTCAGTACTTC.

The V gene is TRBV4-3, the J gene TRBJ1-3; 7 bases fit TRBD1. Unmatched junction bases numbered 2, after V lost 0 bases and J lost 3 bases. Germline assignment: CDR1 LGHNA and CDR2 YSLEER. The CDR3 runs 15 residues. CDR3 loop: CASSQDGTVGNTIYF. CDR3 nucleotides: TGCGCCAGCAGCCAAGACGGGACAGTTGGAAACACCATATATTTT.

The chain links TRBV7-2 to TRBJ1-2, with D possibly being TRBD1 (6 bases). The V gene lost 3 bases and the J gene lost 8 bases, with 10 bases spanning the gap. The CDR3 consists of 12 residues. Per germline, CDR1 SGHTA and CDR2 FQGNSA. This CDR3 is CASSFPGDGYTF. The CDR3 DNA sequence: TGTGCCAGCAGCTTTCCAGGGGACGGCTACACCTTC.

This sequence joins TRBV9 and TRBJ2-5; possibly TRBD1 for D (5 bases). CDR3 length: 16 residues. Looked up from germline, CDR1 is SGDLS and CDR2 is YYNGEE. V dropped 4 bases and J dropped 4 bases, with 20 bases sitting between them. Here the CDR3 reads CASSPRTSPSGETQYF. For the CDR3, the DNA is TGTGCCAGCAGCCCACGGACATCTCCTTCAGGAGAGACCCAGTACTTC.

The chain carries TRBV30 and TRBJ1-4; D is unresolved. Trimming pared 5 bases from V and 12 bases from J, leaving 13 bases between. This CDR3 has 11 amino acids. From germline, CDR1 is GTSNPN and CDR2 SVGIG (reference sequence). The CDR3 loop reads CAWGSLGELFF. The CDR3 DNA reads as TGTGCCTGGGGTTCCCTTGGGGAACTGTTTTTT.

The chain has TRBV27 and TRBJ2-7, with a weak D call TRBD1 (5 bases). Germline loops: CDR1 MNHEY, CDR2 SMNVEV (reference sequence). Trimming shortened V by 2 bases and J by 2 bases, and 10 bases separated the two germline ends. The CDR3 length is 14 residues. CDR3 loop: CASSLRTPAYEQYF. CDR3 sequence (DNA): TGTGCCAGCAGTTTAAGGACACCCGCCTACGAGCAGTACTTC.